The sequence of this T cell receptor beta chain was determined in a study of OX40 agonist ivuxolimab in advanced cancers. The study, taken as a whole, reports: CD4+ and CD8+ T cells in blood underwent clonal expansion by week 6 at 0.1 to 3.0 mg/kg.

This CDR3 comprises 11 residues. CDR1 and CDR2 from the germline V gene are GTSNPN and SVGIG (reference sequence). V gave up 3 bases and J gave up 5 bases, with 7 bases separating them. Sequencing used immunoSEQ multiplex PCR; TCRdb keeps in-frame clones, though not all of them. The sample has tens of thousands of clones, approximately 90% seen once. About this clone itself: No antigen is known for it.

This chain uses TRBV30 with TRBJ1-1; no clear D gene. This clonotype was obtained from an adult with an advanced solid tumor such as melanoma, head and neck, liver or kidney cancer. The sequences come from CD4+ or CD8+ T cells sorted from blood, collected in a trial of the OX40 agonist ivuxolimab. DNA of the CDR3: TGTGCCTGGAGCACCATGACTGAAGCTTTCTTT. This encodes CAWSTMTEAFF. The full variable domain, its missing parts supplied by reference TRBV30 and TRBJ1-1, is SQTIHQWPATLVQPVGSPLSLECTVEGTSNPNLYWYRQAAGRGLQLLFYSVGIGQISSEVPQNLSASRPQDRQFILSSKKLLLSDSGFYLCAWSTMTEAFFGQGTRLTVV.